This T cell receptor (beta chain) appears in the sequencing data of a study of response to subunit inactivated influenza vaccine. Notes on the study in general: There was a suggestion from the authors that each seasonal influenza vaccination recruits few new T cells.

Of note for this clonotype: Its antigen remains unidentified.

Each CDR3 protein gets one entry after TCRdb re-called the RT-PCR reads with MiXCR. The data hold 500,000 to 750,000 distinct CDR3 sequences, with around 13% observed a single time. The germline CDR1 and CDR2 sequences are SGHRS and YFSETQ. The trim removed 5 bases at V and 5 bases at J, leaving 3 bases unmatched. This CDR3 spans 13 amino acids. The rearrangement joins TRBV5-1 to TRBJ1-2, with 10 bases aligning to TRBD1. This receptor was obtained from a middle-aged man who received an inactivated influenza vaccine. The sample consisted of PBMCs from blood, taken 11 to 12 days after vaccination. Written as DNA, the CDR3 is TGCGCCAGCAGAGGGACAGGGGAATATGGCTACACCTTC. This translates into CASRGTGEYGYTF.